This record concerns one TCR beta chain sequence. The junction departs from germline at one end; a sequencing error may be responsible. This specimen comes from a study of blood T cell repertoires in COVID-19. Whole-study context: The cDNA or gDNA used as material had been derived from T cells, B-cell-depleted T cells, or PBMCs.

Recruits, aged roughly 18 to 100 years, lived in roughly 22 US areas. Cohorts were based on clinical histories the participants reported. The protocol was immunoSEQ multiplex PCR, while the TCRdb copy is restricted to in-frame clones and leaves out a portion. Of around 330,000 clones listed, over 80% are singletons. The clonotype was recovered from a woman aged 18-29 years who had recovered from COVID-19. Sequencing input: PBMCs or T cells enriched from blood (not recorded which).

The CDR3 region is CASSQDLRERAGVIRNF. The CDR3 nucleotides are TGCGCCAGCAGCCAAGATCTTAGAGAAAGAGCGGGGGTAATCAGGAACTTC. The chain recombines TRBV4-3 with TRBJ2-7; 8 bases match TRBD2. The CDR3 contains 17 residues. Germline CDR1 reads LGHNA; CDR2 reads YSLEER.